Shown below are 11 T cell receptor beta chains from a single sample sequenced in a study of early T cells in non-severe SARS-CoV-2 infection. TCRdb reanalysed the 5' RACE reads using MiXCR and keeps one entry per CDR3 protein. The data hold 50,000 to 65,000 distinct CDR3 sequences, with approximately 12% observed a single time. Sequencing used whole blood. The receptor set was obtained from an adult who was a healthcare worker with PCR-confirmed SARS-CoV-2 infection or an uninfected control (not recorded which).

This clonotype occurred a few times. This rearrangement joins TRBV7-8 to TRBJ2-1, with TRBD2 matching over 7 bases. CDR3 length: 15 amino acids. Germline V CDR1 and CDR2: SGHVS, FQNEAQ. J lost 0 bases, V lost 5 bases, and 4 bases had no gene match. The CDR3 DNA follows: TGTGCCAGCAGCCCGCAGCGGGGCTCCTACAATGAGCAGTTCTTC. It yields the protein CASSPQRGSYNEQFF.

The chain is built from TRBV19 and TRBJ2-3; D is unclear. Germline CDR1 LNHDA, CDR2 SQIVND (reference sequence). V was trimmed by 5 bases and J by 1 base, leaving 10 bases between them. The CDR3 loop spans 14 amino acids. DNA of the CDR3: TGTGCCAGTAGTCGTGATGCACGCACAGATACGCAGTATTTT. It translates to CASSRDARTDTQYF.

This clonotype appeared many times. This rearrangement joins TRBV4-1 to TRBJ2-7; TRBD2 matches at 12 bases. The V gene's germline CDR1 is MGHRA and CDR2 YSYEKL. V shed 2 bases and J 6 bases; nucleotides not matched to a gene: 5. The CDR3 loop spans 15 amino acids. This chain's CDR3 is CASSQLAGGPFEQYF. The CDR3 coding sequence is TGCGCCAGCAGCCAACTAGCGGGGGGGCCTTTCGAGCAGTACTTC.

This sequence joins TRBV12-5 and TRBJ2-7, with 9 bases matching TRBD1. Germline CDR1 and CDR2: LGHNT and FRNRAP. The ends lost 9 bases at V and 2 bases at J; junction bases unmatched: 5. The CDR3 loop spans 13 amino acids. CDR3 sequence (DNA): TGTGCTAGCAGGACAGGGGAAACCTACGAGCAGTACTTC. Translated, it gives CASRTGETYEQYF.

This clonotype was counted ten times or more. The chain recombines TRBV7-6 with TRBJ1-2, with 9 bases matching TRBD1. The germline CDR1 and CDR2 sequences are SGHVS and FNYEAQ. The J segment lost 6 bases and the V segment lost 1 base, leaving 3 bases of the junction unmatched. This CDR3 has 14 amino acids. CDR3 loop: CASSLVGQGDGYTF. The CDR3 DNA follows: TGTGCCAGCAGCTTAGTGGGACAGGGCGATGGCTACACCTTC.

There are many counts of this clonotype. This rearrangement joins TRBV12-3 or TRBV12-4 to TRBJ2-2; D remains ambiguous. This CDR3 has 12 residues. V lost 8 bases and J lost 6, with 10 bases in between. The CDR3 here is CASGYLSGELFF. The CDR3, as DNA: TGTGCCAGCGGCTACTTGTCCGGGGAGCTGTTTTTT.

About this clonotype itself: At one boundary the junction diverges from the germline segment, which might be a read error. CDR3 region: CANSLSQGATGELFF. DNA for the CDR3: TGTGCCAACAGTTTATCACAGGGGGCGACCGGGGAGCTGTTTTTT. The chain is built from TRBV27 and TRBJ2-2, with 9 bases lining up with TRBD1. Germline V gene lookup returns CDR1 MNHEY and CDR2 SMNVEV (reference sequence). There are 15 residues in the CDR3.

There are a few counts of this clonotype. This sequence joins TRBV6-1 and TRBJ1-1, with D unclear. CDR1 and CDR2 (germline): MNHNS, SASEGT. The ends were cut back, 5 bases at V and 3 bases at J, with 16 bases in the middle. CDR3 length: 15 residues. CDR3 coding DNA: TGTGCCAGCAGTTTCAGGTCCTTTGCGGACACTGAAGCTTTCTTT. It yields the protein CASSFRSFADTEAFF.

V gene TRBV3-1 combines with J gene TRBJ2-1, with D uncertain. Trimming took 0 bases from V and 5 from J, leaving 11 bases between them. The germline gives CDR1 LGHDT, CDR2 YNNKEL (reference sequence). The CDR3 sequence is 15 residues long. The DNA for the CDR3 is TGTGCCAGCAGCCAAGAGGGTAGTACACACAATGAGCAGTTCTTC. This gives the protein CASSQEGSTHNEQFF.

The chain uses TRBV28 and TRBJ2-5; D unresolved. Per the germline V gene, CDR1 is MDHEN and CDR2 is SYDVKM. The ends were cut back, 8 bases at V and 4 bases at J, with 5 bases in the middle. The CDR3 totals 10 residues. CDR3 loop: CASGPETQYF. As DNA, the CDR3 is TGTGCCAGCGGGCCAGAGACCCAGTACTTC.

The V and J genes are TRBV9 and TRBJ2-3; D is unclear. The CDR3 is 12 amino acids. Deletions cut 0 bases from V and 6 bases from J, with 5 bases between. Germline CDR1 is SGDLS and CDR2 is YYNGEE. The CDR3 DNA reads as TGTGCCAGCAGCGTAGAGGGCGATACGCAGTATTTT. It specifies CASSVEGDTQYF.